These 3 T cell receptor beta chains originate from one sample sequenced in a study of control samples from healthy donors and cancer patients. Clones were read by immunoSEQ multiplex PCR, and TCRdb kept only the in-frame ones, dropping some. This repertoire shows just over 9,000 clones, roughly 90% found once; its top ten account for just under 20%. The sample was PBMCs. These receptors were taken from a man aged 60 to 69 with colorectal cancer.

The rearrangement joins TRBV6-1 to TRBJ2-7; D not resolved. V lost 5 bases, J lost 0 bases, and 14 bases lay in between. The CDR3 totals 15 residues. CDR1 and CDR2 from the germline V gene are MNHNS and SASEGT. CDR3 sequence reads: CASSPHDRFSYEQYF. The CDR3 DNA reads as TGTGCCAGCAGTCCCCACGACCGATTCTCCTACGAGCAGTACTTC.

In DNA, the CDR3 is TGTGCCAGCTCACTCGATAAGGGGGGCATGAATTCACCCCTCCACTTT. Its translation: CASSLDKGGMNSPLHF. J is TRBJ1-6 and V is TRBV18, with D maybe TRBD1 (6 bases). Germline V gene sequence: CDR1 KGHSH, CDR2 LQKENI. The CDR3 length is 16 residues. Trimming pared 4 bases from V and 7 bases from J, leaving 17 bases between.

The chain is built from TRBV4-2 and TRBJ2-6; 7 bases align to TRBD1. Trimming cost V 0 bases and J 0 bases; bases outside gene matches: 2. This CDR3 contains 17 residues. Looked up from germline, CDR1 is LGHNA and CDR2 is YNFKEQ. DNA for the CDR3: TGTGCCAGCAGCCAAGATCGGGACAGCTCTGGGGCCAACGTCCTGACTTTC. It codes for CASSQDRDSSGANVLTF.